The 26 T cell receptor beta chains presented below share a single source sample, sequenced in a study of cytomegalovirus exposure and HLA in healthy donors (dated by TCRdb to about 2017). The library came from the immunoSEQ multiplex PCR assay. For the multiplex PCR, a mixture combining 60 forward primers for TCR Vbeta segments and 13 reverse primers for TCR Jbeta segments was used. TCRdb mirrors the immuneACCESS table, restricted to in-frame sequences. Some clones are absent from its copies; in checked studies, under half trace to an unresolved V gene, and the reason for the others is unknown. In all, the sample holds some 28,000 clones, and more than 55% of those were seen once. Roughly 40% of the sample rests with the top ten. Material: PBMCs. These receptors were obtained from a male donor in good health and CMV-seropositive.

This clone occurred once. The chain has TRBV6-5 and TRBJ2-7; possible D gene TRBD2, 5 bases. V was pared by 9 bases and J by 1 base, with 7 bases between. This CDR3 region has 11 residues. Germline V lookup: CDR1 MNHEY, CDR2 SVGAGI. The CDR3 spells CASGSSYEQYF. CDR3 coding DNA: TGTGCCAGTGGGAGTTCCTACGAGCAGTACTTC.

The gene calls are TRBV5-1 and TRBJ2-7, with 7 positions matching TRBD1. Trimming at V came to 4 bases and at J to 2 bases, leaving 6 bases not matched to a gene. This CDR3 is built from 14 residues. Germline V lookup: CDR1 SGHRS, CDR2 YFSETQ. In DNA, the CDR3 is TGCGCCAGCAGCCCTGGACAGGCCGCCTACGAGCAGTACTTC. It yields the protein CASSPGQAAYEQYF.

This chain joins TRBV5-5 and TRBJ2-7; D perhaps matches TRBD1 (6 bases). This CDR3 contains 13 residues. V gave up 3 bases and J gave up 2 bases, with 9 bases separating them. Germline assignment: CDR1 SGHKS and CDR2 YYEKEE (reference sequence). The CDR3 DNA is TGTGCCAGCAGCTCAGGACAGACCTACGAGCAGTACTTC. This encodes CASSSGQTYEQYF.

The chain joins TRBV2 to TRBJ2-5, with TRBD1 identical over 8 bases. The CDR3 length is 15 residues. With 6 bases clipped from V and 5 bases from J, the junction kept 11 bases outside the gene matches. Germline lookup yields CDR1 SNHLY and CDR2 FYNNEI. The CDR3 DNA is TGTGCCAGCAGGGGTCAGGGGGCGGTTAGGGAGACCCAGTACTTC. This encodes CASRGQGAVRETQYF.

This CDR3 reads CASSLAASGGGEQYF. The CDR3 DNA is TGTGCCAGCAGCTTAGCGGCTAGCGGGGGGGGCGAGCAGTACTTC. The chain employs TRBV7-6 and TRBJ2-7; 12 bases fit TRBD2. The trim removed 0 bases at V and 6 bases at J, leaving 3 bases unmatched. This CDR3 contains 15 residues. Germline V gene sequence: CDR1 SGHVS, CDR2 FNYEAQ.

This clone rates as medium-sized (0.01 to 0.1%). The chain has TRBV18 and TRBJ1-5; 9 bases match TRBD1. The CDR3 consists of 14 residues. Trimming cost V 5 bases and J 5 bases; bases outside gene matches: 4. Germline V gene sequence: CDR1 KGHSH, CDR2 LQKENI. CDR3 sequence reads: CASSTTGGDQPQHF. As DNA, the CDR3 is TGTGCCAGCTCAACGACAGGGGGGGATCAGCCCCAGCATTTT. The full variable domain, completed using reference TRBV18 and TRBJ1-5, is NAGVMQNPRHLVRRRGQEARLRCSPMKGHSHVYWYRQLPEEGLKFMVYLQKENIIDESGMPKERFSAEFPKEGPSILRIQQVVRGDSAAYFCASSTTGGDQPQHFGDGTRLSIL.

This chain joins TRBV19 and TRBJ1-1; 9 bases are a match to TRBD1. There are 14 residues in the CDR3. With V trimmed by 9 bases and J by 2 bases, 7 bases remained unmatched. Germline V gives CDR1 LNHDA, CDR2 SQIVND (reference sequence). CDR3 DNA: TGTGCCAGCCTACTACAGGGGGCAAACACTGAAGCTTTCTTT. This codes for CASLLQGANTEAFF.

The chain links TRBV30 to TRBJ2-3; 7 positions agree with TRBD2. CDR1 is GTSNPN and CDR2 is SVGIG in the germline V gene (reference sequence). V was pared by 0 bases and J by 1 base, with 4 bases of the junction left unmatched. The CDR3 is made up of 15 amino acids. Written as DNA, the CDR3 is TGTGCCTGGAGTGTAAGGGCGGGAGGCACAGATACGCAGTATTTT. Its translation: CAWSVRAGGTDTQYF.

This clone was seen a single time. Here the CDR3 DNA reads TGTGCCAGTCGGGACACAAAGAGCTCCTATAATTCACCCCTCCACTTT. Translation gives CASRDTKSSYNSPLHF. The chain joins TRBV6-4 to TRBJ1-6; tentatively, D is TRBD1 (6 bases). CDR3 length equals 16 residues. Trimming stripped 9 bases from V and 0 bases from J, with 15 bases between. In germline, CDR1 is MRHNA, CDR2 SNTAGT.

The CDR3 sequence: CASSKALTGNSTEAFF. Written as DNA, the CDR3 is TGTGCCAGCAGCAAAGCCTTGACCGGGAACAGCACTGAAGCTTTCTTT. The chain recombines TRBV21-1 with TRBJ1-1. TRBV21-1 is noted as a pseudogene. The CDR3 has 16 amino acids.

The rearrangement uses TRBV4-1 and TRBJ2-1, with 8 bases fitting TRBD1. CDR1 and CDR2 from the germline V gene are MGHRA and YSYEKL. The CDR3 consists of 18 residues. The V and J ends lost 2 bases and 6 bases, in that order; junction bases with no gene match: 15. The CDR3 reads CASSQQNFRDRPSNEQFF. CDR3 in DNA: TGCGCCAGCAGCCAACAGAATTTCCGGGACAGGCCCTCCAATGAGCAGTTCTTC.

This sequence joins TRBV6-4 and TRBJ2-5; weak D call: TRBD1 (6 bases). This CDR3 has 15 residues. The germline gives CDR1 MRHNA, CDR2 SNTAGT. V was clipped by 6 bases and J by 3 bases, with 17 bases between them. CDR3 region: CASSPSGTKKETQYF. As DNA, the CDR3 is TGTGCCAGCAGCCCCTCCGGGACAAAAAAAGAGACCCAGTACTTC.

The chain has TRBV15 and TRBJ2-5, with 7 bases aligning to TRBD2. The V segment lost 9 bases and the J segment 0 bases; nucleotides outside the gene matches: 4. Germline CDR1 LNHNV, CDR2 YYDKDF (reference sequence). The CDR3 sequence is 13 residues long. CDR3 residues: CATTSSYQETQYF. DNA of the CDR3: TGTGCCACGACTAGCTCGTACCAAGAGACCCAGTACTTC.

This clone was detected only a few times. The rearrangement links TRBV5-1 to TRBJ2-7; possibly TRBD2 for D (6 bases). Germline CDR1 reads SGHRS; CDR2 reads YFSETQ. V was pared by 5 bases and J by 4 bases, with 16 bases between. The CDR3 sequence is 14 residues long. CDR3: CASRTGLTSYEQYF. In DNA form, the CDR3 reads TGCGCCAGCAGGACGGGACTCACGAGTTACGAGCAGTACTTC.

This clone was found a few times. This chain connects TRBV6-6 to TRBJ2-3, with 8 bases lining up with TRBD2. The V gene's germline CDR1 is MNHNY and CDR2 SVGAGI (reference sequence). J gave up 0 bases and V 5 bases, and 7 bases lay outside the gene matches. The CDR3 covers 16 residues. The CDR3 coding sequence is TGTGCCAGCAGTCTTGCGGGGGGCCTTAGCACAGATACGCAGTATTTT. Its protein product is CASSLAGGLSTDTQYF.

The rearrangement links TRBV30 to TRBJ2-2; TRBD2 aligns across 8 bases. Germline V lookup: CDR1 GTSNPN, CDR2 SVGIG (reference sequence). This CDR3 contains 15 residues. V trimming: 3 bases; J trimming: 7 bases; junction bases outside the gene matches: 10. CDR3 sequence: CAWRKSGRRDGELFF. CDR3 sequence (DNA): TGTGCCTGGAGGAAGAGCGGGAGACGGGACGGGGAGCTGTTTTTT.

The chain recombines TRBV5-5 with TRBJ1-2, with TRBD1 matching over 7 bases. In germline, CDR1 is SGHKS, CDR2 YYEKEE (reference sequence). V lost 3 bases, J lost 0 bases, and 8 bases stayed unmatched. The CDR3 is 16 amino acids. CDR3 amino acids: CASSSGDRRSNYGYTF. In DNA form, the CDR3 reads TGTGCCAGCAGCTCGGGGGACAGACGCTCTAACTATGGCTACACCTTC.

V usage is TRBV30 and J usage is TRBJ1-5, with TRBD1 identical over 7 bases. Germline V gives CDR1 GTSNPN, CDR2 SVGIG (reference sequence). The CDR3 contains 13 residues. The trim removed 0 bases at V and 7 bases at J, leaving 3 bases unmatched. The CDR3 region is CAWSVTGEQPQHF. The CDR3 region has the DNA TGTGCCTGGAGTGTAACAGGGGAACAGCCCCAGCATTTT.

This chain links TRBV5-4 with TRBJ1-4; perhaps TRBD1 as D (6 bases). The CDR3 totals 15 residues. Germline assignment: CDR1 SGHNT and CDR2 YYREEE (reference sequence). The V end lost 2 bases, the J end lost 4 bases, and 12 bases lay between the germline ends. The CDR3 nucleotides read TGTGCCAGCAGCTTCAGAGGACAGATTAATGAAAAACTGTTTTTT. Protein sequence: CASSFRGQINEKLFF.

The chain carries TRBV30 and TRBJ2-7, with D unclear. The germline gives CDR1 GTSNPN, CDR2 SVGIG (reference sequence). V was pared by 1 base and J by 6 bases, with 7 bases between. The CDR3 is made up of 11 amino acids. The CDR3 sequence: CAWSAQLEQYF. The CDR3 bases are TGTGCCTGGAGTGCACAGCTCGAGCAGTACTTC.

The chain couples TRBV9 to TRBJ2-4; D is uncertain. Trimming shortened V by 0 bases and J by 3 bases, and 7 bases separated the two germline ends. The CDR3 length is 14 residues. CDR1 is SGDLS, CDR2 YYNGEE, per germline. Written as DNA, the CDR3 is TGTGCCAGCAGCGTAGGACGCGGCAAAAACATTCAGTACTTC. It encodes CASSVGRGKNIQYF.

The rearrangement uses TRBV27 and TRBJ1-5, with TRBD1 as a possible D gene (6 bases). CDR3 length: 16 amino acids. The germline CDR1 and CDR2 sequences are MNHEY and SMNVEV (reference sequence). V lost 2 bases and J 4 bases, leaving 15 bases between the germline ends. The CDR3 nucleotides are TGTGCCAGCAGTTTACGGACAGCTCTTCCAAATCAGCCCCAGCATTTT. This translates into CASSLRTALPNQPQHF.

The chain has TRBV7-9 and TRBJ2-2; D not certain. The CDR3 is 14 amino acids. CDR1 and CDR2 (germline): SEHNR, FQNEAQ (reference sequence). Trimming removed 5 bases from V and 7 bases from J, with 14 bases in between. CDR3 DNA: TGTGCCAGCAGCCCCTCTTCGGCGGTCGGGGAGCTGTTTTTT. Its translation: CASSPSSAVGELFF.

V is TRBV28 and J is TRBJ1-4; the D gene is possibly TRBD1 (6 bases). The length of the CDR3 is 15 residues. V lost 6 bases, J lost 7 bases, and 18 bases lay in between. CDR1 is MDHEN, CDR2 SYDVKM, per germline. CDR3 sequence reads: CASSLGGGAREKLFF. The CDR3 DNA reads TGTGCCAGCAGCCTAGGGGGAGGGGCGCGTGAAAAACTGTTTTTT.

This sequence joins TRBV5-1 and TRBJ1-2, with 7 bases lining up with TRBD1. Germline CDR1 SGHRS, CDR2 YFSETQ. The CDR3 contains 12 residues. V lost 4 bases and J lost 9; bases outside the gene matches: 6. The CDR3 here is CASSPIQGSYTF. The CDR3 DNA reads TGCGCCAGCAGCCCGATACAGGGGAGCTACACCTTC.

The chain links TRBV9 to TRBJ2-7; 10 positions agree with TRBD2. V lost 4 bases to trimming and J lost 2 bases; unmatched junction nucleotides: 6. Germline assignment: CDR1 SGDLS and CDR2 YYNGEE. This CDR3 comprises 15 residues. CDR3 DNA sequence: TGTGCCAGCAGCCCGGGACTAGCGTGGGCCTACGAGCAGTACTTC. Protein sequence: CASSPGLAWAYEQYF.